This T cell receptor beta chain was recovered during a study of neurological immune-mediated disorders. Study-wide findings and caveats: The absence of shared CDR3 amino acid sequences among expanded clones across subjects suggests private repertoires in all groups.

At least ten counts were recorded for this clonotype. Its target is unknown. One entry per CDR3 protein results from TCRdb running MiXCR on the 5' RACE reads. The repertoire has about 41,000 distinct CDR3 sequences, about 13% of them found once; the top ten carry over 1%. The unsorted libraries had their origin in 2 million PBMCs stored at -80 C. The specimen sequenced was PBMCs. This TCR derives from a female donor in good health.

Written as DNA, the CDR3 is TGCGCCAGCAGCTCGGGACGGAACGCTAATGAGCAGTTCTTC. The encoded protein is CASSSGRNANEQFF. The V and J genes are TRBV5-1 and TRBJ2-1; D may match TRBD1 or TRBD2 (5 bases each). The CDR3 runs 14 residues. CDR1 and CDR2 from the germline V gene are SGHRS and YFSETQ. V dropped 3 bases and J dropped 7 bases, with 14 bases sitting between them.